Listed below are T cell receptor beta chains from one sample, sequenced in a study of OX40 agonist ivuxolimab in advanced cancers. Some clones are missing from TCRdb's copy, which holds only in-frame ones; the method was immunoSEQ multiplex PCR. The sample shows approximately 84,000 clones, 80% to 90% of them seen only once. The specimen was CD4+ or CD8+ T cells sorted from blood, collected in a trial of the OX40 agonist ivuxolimab. The source of these receptors is an adult with an advanced solid tumor such as melanoma, head and neck, liver or kidney cancer. The CDR3 runs from the conserved cysteine through the conserved F or W. The D gene is left open where the match is weak. Rows give clone size only sometimes, using once, few, many, or a class for an expanded clone.

TRBV5-4,TRBJ2-2,-,-,CASNGGSGELFF,TGTGCCAGCAATGGGGGATCCGGGGAGCTGTTTTTT
TRBV6-1,TRBJ2-7,few,TRBD1,CASHRSPGQSYEQYF,TGTGCCAGCCATCGATCACCGGGACAGTCCTACGAGCAGTACTTC
TRBV6-5,TRBJ2-2,-,-,CASVAGRLFF,TGTGCCAGCGTTGCGGGGAGACTGTTTTTT
TRBV5-6,TRBJ1-5,-,TRBD1,CASSLDRDNQPQHF,TGTGCCAGCAGCCTGGACAGGGATAATCAGCCCCAGCATTTT
TRBV28,TRBJ1-5,-,-,CASSPLPRRAASYQPQHF,TGTGCCAGCAGTCCCCTCCCACGGAGGGCAGCTTCCTATCAGCCCCAGCATTTT
TRBV4-1,TRBJ2-7,-,-,CASSQPLAGEQYF,TGCGCCAGCAGCCAACCTCTAGCCGGGGAGCAGTACTTC
TRBV28,TRBJ1-4,once,-,CASSQGVEEKLFF,TGTGCCAGCAGTCAGGGAGTCGAGGAAAAACTGTTTTTT
TRBV6-5,TRBJ2-5,-,TRBD2,CASSRTSGGGETQYF,TGTGCCAGCAGTCGGACTAGCGGGGGCGGGGAGACCCAGTACTTC
TRBV10-3,TRBJ2-2,-,TRBD1,CAIKGTATYTGELFF,TGTGCCATCAAAGGGACAGCTACGTACACCGGGGAGCTGTTTTTT
TRBV27,TRBJ1-5,-,-,CASSFRTEDQPQHF,TGTGCCAGCAGTTTCCGGACAGAGGATCAGCCCCAGCATTTT
TRBV6-5,TRBJ1-2,-,-,CASSFLLAGNGYTF,TGTGCCAGCAGTTTTCTATTGGCGGGGAATGGCTACACCTTC
TRBV7-3,TRBJ2-3,-,TRBD2,CASSLSGGHRDTQYF,TGTGCCAGCAGCTTGTCGGGGGGGCACAGGGATACGCAGTATTTT
TRBV5-1,TRBJ2-7,-,-,CASNQGNPYEQYF,TGCGCCAGCAATCAGGGTAATCCCTACGAGCAGTACTTC
TRBV5-1,TRBJ1-2,-,TRBD1,CASSIGGTDNYGYTF,TGCGCCAGCAGCATAGGCGGGACAGACAACTATGGCTACACCTTC
TRBV5-1,TRBJ2-7,-,-,CASSLDPGLYEQYF,TGCGCCAGCAGCTTGGATCCGGGTCTTTACGAGCAGTACTTC
TRBV6-5,TRBJ2-6,-,TRBD1,CASRLTGAGANVLTF,TGTGCCAGCAGACTCACAGGGGCTGGGGCCAACGTCCTGACTTTC
TRBV6-5,TRBJ2-5,-,-,CASRHSSVQETQYF,TGTGCCAGCAGGCACAGTTCGGTCCAAGAGACCCAGTACTTC
TRBV9,TRBJ2-3,-,TRBD2,CASSPRTSGSSTDTQYF,TGTGCCAGCAGCCCTAGGACTAGCGGATCTAGCACAGATACGCAGTATTTT
TRBV28,TRBJ1-2,-,-,CASSRTGTRYGYTF,TGTGCCAGCAGTCGAACCGGGACGCGCTATGGCTACACCTTC
TRBV13,TRBJ2-7,-,TRBD2,CASSLSRDYSYEQYF,TGTGCCAGCAGTCTCTCCCGGGACTACTCCTACGAGCAGTACTTC
TRBV5-4,TRBJ2-7,once,TRBD1,CASSLGQGLSYEQYF,TGTGCCAGCAGCCTGGGACAGGGCCTTTCCTACGAGCAGTACTTC
TRBV7-7,TRBJ2-3,-,TRBD1,CASSLGTGSTDTQYF,TGTGCCAGCAGCTTAGGGACAGGGAGCACAGATACGCAGTATTTT
TRBV20-1,TRBJ2-7,-,-,CSARQRDEQYF,TGCAGTGCTAGACAACGGGACGAGCAGTACTTC
TRBV28,TRBJ2-3,few,-,CASMTREHTDTQYF,TGTGCCAGCATGACAAGGGAGCACACAGATACGCAGTATTTT
TRBV13,TRBJ2-4,-,TRBD2,CASSITTRLAGGAKNIQYF,TGTGCCAGCAGCATCACCACCCGACTAGCGGGGGGGGCTAAAAACATTCAGTACTTC
TRBV10-1,TRBJ1-3,once,TRBD1,CASFPQGDLDTIYF,TGCGCCAGCTTCCCACAGGGGGATCTGGACACCATATATTTT
TRBV4-3,TRBJ1-1,-,-,CASSQGTLGTEAFF,TGCGCCAGCAGCCAAGGGACCTTGGGAACTGAAGCTTTCTTT
TRBV4-1,TRBJ1-4,once,-,CASSRPGVTNEKLFF,TGCGCCAGCAGCCGCCCAGGGGTAACTAATGAAAAACTGTTTTTT
TRBV21-1,TRBJ2-7,-,-,CASSTPSGATSYEQYF,TGTGCCAGCAGCACCCCTAGCGGGGCGACCTCCTACGAGCAGTACTTC
TRBV6-6,TRBJ2-3,once,-,CASSYSDTQYF,TGTGCCAGCAGTTACTCGGACACGCAGTATTTT
TRBV6-1,TRBJ1-5,few,-,CASSPTDSNQPQHF,TGTGCCAGCAGCCCGACAGATAGCAATCAGCCCCAGCATTTT
TRBV4-3,TRBJ1-2,-,-,CASSQDLIWVRGNYGYTF,TGCGCCAGCAGCCAAGACTTGATTTGGGTGCGGGGGAACTATGGCTACACCTTC
TRBV5-6,TRBJ1-6,-,-,CASSPRGGPLHF,TGTGCCAGCAGCCCGCGGGGGGGACCCCTCCACTTT
TRBV6-1,TRBJ1-5,few,-,CASSEALRRADQPQHF,TGTGCCAGCAGTGAAGCTCTTAGAAGGGCGGATCAGCCCCAGCATTTT
TRBV10-3,TRBJ2-3,-,TRBD1,CAIKTGGGTDTQYF,TGTGCCATCAAGACAGGGGGTGGCACAGATACGCAGTATTTT
TRBV5-1,TRBJ2-3,once,TRBD2,CASSISGGPSTDTQYF,TGCGCCAGCAGCATAAGCGGGGGCCCTAGCACAGATACGCAGTATTTT
TRBV14,TRBJ1-1,-,-,CASSARRVNTEAFF,TGTGCCAGCAGCGCCCGGAGGGTAAACACTGAAGCTTTCTTT
TRBV27,TRBJ1-4,-,-,CASSLYYNEKLFF,TGTGCCAGCAGTTTATACTATAATGAAAAACTGTTTTTT
TRBV14,TRBJ1-5,few,-,CASSLDRYQPQHF,TGTGCCAGCAGCCTTGACAGATATCAGCCCCAGCATTTT
TRBV28,TRBJ1-1,-,TRBD1,CASSSSLTGENTEAFF,TGTGCCAGCAGTTCCTCCCTGACAGGGGAAAACACTGAAGCTTTCTTT
TRBV28,TRBJ2-7,-,-,CASSPATIHQYF,TGTGCCAGCAGCCCCGCCACGATCCACCAGTACTTC